This TCR beta chain was found in a study of cytomegalovirus exposure and HLA in healthy donors (TCRdb year 2017). Study-level background: In an earlier analysis of 587 of the donors, 276 Gb of sequence data and 117 million unique TCR beta sequences from approximately 180 million T cells were reported. About 280 gigabases of sequencing data and 70 million to 95 million unique TCR sequences made up an early release that covered some 640 HLA-typed donors. Of the roughly 400 genotyped donors, 75% to 85% were placed in the genetic ancestry cluster associated with self-reported Caucasian donors. The aim of the study was to test whether cataloging public T cell receptors could identify signatures of past pathogen exposure. The study profiled the T cell repertoires of 500 to 800 subjects by immunosequencing and related them to cytomegalovirus serostatus. Besides the first cohort of 666 subjects, a separate validation cohort made up of over a hundred different subjects was used. The study combined high-throughput TCR immunosequencing, statistical association of individual TCRs with disease status, and machine learning to predict cytomegalovirus infection status. A later analysis re-examined previously published TCR beta repertoires from about 700 donors and added high-resolution HLA genotyping to investigate patterns of TCR occurrence. Rather than using new phenotypic data, the later analysis identified candidate immune exposures from TCR beta sequences and from how often those sequences occurred across donors. To decide whether each TCR beta V gene segment behaved as functional or pseudogenic, an earlier analysis of some 600 of the donors relied on high-throughput TCR beta sequencing. Alongside the repertoire data, information on donor age, sex, ethnicity and CMV serostatus was compiled. In a later genetic analysis, genome-wide SNP genotypes for about three fifths of the 666 donors were used, and that subset was treated as a discovery cohort. All discovery cohort repertoires had been generated using a single sequencing platform. HLA typing included class I and class II loci at four-digit resolution. The number of donors typed differed by locus, with 629-630 for A, B, C, DRB1 and DQB1, around 560 for DQA1, nearly 610 for DPA1, and some 440 for DPB1. Roughly 5 DR-DQ haplotypes were handled as single units for association and clustering because linkage in the cohort was strong. Across approximately 400 genotyped donors of the cohort, an average of roughly 230,000 unique TCR beta nucleotide sequences per donor were sequenced, and roughly 20% of those sequences were non-productive.

Regarding this clone: The specificity of this receptor is unknown. Base qualities are not provided; no much larger clone lies one nucleotide away.

The library was obtained by the immunoSEQ multiplex PCR assay. A mixture of 60 forward primers for TCR Vbeta segments and 13 reverse primers for TCR Jbeta segments was used in the multiplex PCR. Amplification of the CDR3 region of rearranged TCR beta genes was performed with a multiplex PCR assay on genomic DNA. The Illumina HiSeq System was used to sequence the amplified TCR beta libraries as 87-base-pair reads. As for the authors' bioinformatics: A later analysis tallied approximately 87 million unique TCR beta chains across the 666 repertoires, and around 10 million of those chains were shared by two or more donors. To remove PCR and sequencing errors, raw reads were error-corrected and collapsed into unique sequences using a nearest-neighbor algorithm that merged closely related sequences. CDR3 sequences were aligned to IMGT reference sequences to assign V, D and J gene segments. Each retained sequence needed at least a six-nucleotide match to both a V gene segment and a J gene segment. A rearrangement counted as productive if the CDR3 had no stop codons and remained in frame with V and J, and every other rearrangement counted as non-productive. Following IMGT convention, CDR3 was defined as the stretch from the second conserved V-encoded cysteine up to the conserved J-encoded phenylalanine. In an earlier analysis of around 540 of the donors, sequences lacking an unambiguous match to a single V gene segment were excluded. An earlier analysis of 500 to 600 of the donors classified V segments as functional when productive rearrangements were above 56.7% and as segregating when the standard deviation between donors was above 5%. A statistical classification framework was built to diagnose cytomegalovirus status from the catalog of TCR beta chain sequences. In a later analysis, TCR nucleotide sequences were compared against IMGT/GENE-DB human TR gene sequences so that V and J genes could be assigned. Using the TCRdist pipeline, a later analysis assigned CDR3 sequences along with most-parsimonious VDJ recombination scenarios. In a later analysis, each TCR beta chain was defined by its CDR3 amino acid sequence together with its V-gene family, and reads without a unique V-gene family were excluded. To address suspected cross-contamination and a sequencing artifact, a later analysis removed approximately 600 highly shared, low-generation-probability nucleotide sequences. In a later analysis, a clonal expansion index was calculated for each public chain from normalized within-repertoire ranks of inferred template counts. Generation probabilities in a later analysis came from a VDJ recombination model fitted to out-of-frame rearrangements, and those results were checked against IGoR. In a later analysis, hypergeometric tests were used to score TCR-TCR, TCR-HLA and TCR-CMV co-occurrence, with a repertoire-size bias correction applied to TCR pairs. To estimate false discovery rates, a later analysis permuted the HLA or CMV assignments 20 times. In a later analysis, co-occurring TCRs were grouped with DBSCAN, and TCRdist sequence similarity was added when clustering was performed within HLA-allele-positive subsets. Repertoires with fewer than 30,000 or more than 120,000 public chains, plus five repertoires with anomalous nucleotide sharing, were excluded from co-occurrence clustering. In its TCRdb copy, this immuneACCESS table keeps in-frame sequences only and misses some clones. Where compared with another copy, unresolved V genes explain less than half of these, and the others have no known cause. V, J and clone size are taken as reported in that table, and D and trimming were inferred from the DNA itself. This sample comprises under 200,000 clones, about nine tenths of them detected only once. Around 0.99% of the sample is in the top ten clones.

The cohort comprised some 700 healthy bone marrow donors. All cohort members were sampled while nominally healthy, although unrecorded immune exposures were likely present. The donor tested CMV seronegative and was one of the 352 seronegative cohort members. A peripheral blood sample was collected from each donor, and TCR beta sequencing was performed on peripheral blood mononuclear cells. Genomic DNA extraction from the blood cell samples was performed with the Qiagen DNeasy Blood Extraction Kit. Taken from cysteine to phenylalanine, the CDR3 has 14 residues. Only the CDR3 portion is preserved as DNA: 42 bases, with reading frame beginning at the first base. CDR1 and CDR2 are read off the germline V gene as MDHEN and SYDVKM. The paper's findings and limits, for the study overall: In a later analysis, HLA-associated TCR beta chains showed more clonal expansion and lower generation probabilities than non-associated chains that were equally common. A total of around 150 TCR beta chains were listed by the study as associated with cytomegalovirus. Only TCR beta chains were sequenced in this cohort, and the absence of alpha or paired-chain data limited detectable features. Several of the top co-occurrence clusters appeared to be linked to parvovirus B19, influenza, CMV and Epstein-Barr virus, according to a later analysis. Because the 87-base-pair reads could not distinguish some IMGT-functional V segments, including TRBV6-2 and TRBV6-3, those segments were excluded. The sequencing pipeline was judged likely to have produced a cluster of highly shared sequence variants as a technical artifact. When HLA alleles, especially DR and DQ, strongly co-occurred, TCR associations were difficult to assign to individual alleles. Correlated functional status among segregating V segments might reflect linkage disequilibrium, but an unknown experimental factor could not be ruled out. A later genetic analysis reported fewer N-insertions in productive TCRs among donors in an Asian-associated ancestry cluster than the roughly 700-donor mean. Because HLA typing was missing for some donors at each locus, association tests included only the typed subset. A later analysis found that most CMV-associated TCR beta chains appeared HLA-restricted, with HLA associations seemingly driven largely by CMV exposure. In an earlier analysis of some 500 of the donors, most TCR beta V segments were observed in productive rearrangements about 87% or about 30% of the time, broadly matching IMGT annotations. CMV serostatus was the only immune exposure information available for the cohort. The classifier was reported to diagnose cytomegalovirus status with high specificity and sensitivity in both the original cohort and the validation cohort. At a false discovery rate of 0.05, a later analysis linked some 18,000 TCR beta sequences to specific HLA alleles. Most TCR sequences were observed very rarely across donors, whereas some public TCRs were present in many individuals. A few of the identified cytomegalovirus-associated TCR beta chains were confirmed in vitro to be specific for cytomegalovirus antigens. A further reported finding was that TCR beta sequences accurately predicted the HLA-A and HLA-B alleles for most subjects in the first cohort. The authors suggested that the approach could potentially be extended to other disease states and immunological phenotypes. In a later analysis, TCR association rates were found to vary across HLA loci, with the most associated TCRs seen for DRB1 alleles and the fewest for HLA-C alleles. Presence/absence analyses assumed roughly uniform sequencing depth across donors, an assumption that may not hold. In a later genetic analysis, a missense DCLRE1C variant was associated with V-gene and J-gene trimming of TCR beta chains, and the association was replicated in an independent cohort. Because counts were too low, approximately 15 rarely observed V segments, including chromosome 9 orphons, were excluded from the earlier analysis of a few hundred of the donors.

This TCR was recovered from a boy aged 2 to 9 in good health and CMV-seronegative. The V gene is TRBV28 and the J gene is TRBJ2-5, with an unclear D gene assignment. The DNA end favors TRBJ2-7, so the J call may be wrong. The specimen sequenced was PBMCs. The CDR3 here reads CASSLFVESPEQYF. The nucleotide sequence is given as TGTGCCAGCAGTTTATTCGTGGAGTCCCCCGAGCAGTACTTC.